One T cell receptor (beta chain) is described in this entry. As yet, its antigen is unknown. These data are taken from a study of T-cell memory formation after mild COVID-19. In the study overall: TCR clusters were mostly confined to one donor each.

The authors produced TCR alpha and TCR beta cDNA libraries with sample barcodes and UMIs by 5'RACE using constant-segment primers. TCRdb processed the 5' RACE reads anew with MiXCR; each CDR3 protein has one entry. This table has about 90,000 distinct CDR3 sequences, about an eighth appearing once. The germline V gene encodes CDR1 DFQATT and CDR2 SNEGSKA (reference sequence). The CDR3 sequence is 9 residues long. V gave up 6 bases and J gave up 5 bases, with 5 bases separating them. Findings and limits, study-wide: Memory sampled before infection contained some responding clones, suggesting cross-reactive memory joined.

V and J are TRBV20-1 and TRBJ2-7; D remains ambiguous. The receptor was isolated from an adult woman who had mild COVID-19 (a few samples of this study predate the infection). Cell type and time point are not known. Specimen: PBMCs or a T cell subset sorted from them (not recorded which). CDR3 nucleotide sequence: TGCAGTGCCTCTCACGAGCAGTACTTC. This gives the protein CSASHEQYF.